This is a list of T cell receptor beta chains from one sample in a study of cytotoxic CD8 clonotypes in ibrutinib-treated CLL. Assay: immunoSEQ multiplex PCR; the TCRdb copy retains only in-frame clones and omits some. The sample records fewer than 150,000 clones, roughly 84% being singletons. The specimen comprised PBMCs, sampled after 24 months of ibrutinib treatment. Receptors originate from a human donor with chronic lymphocytic leukemia. CDR3s leave out the opening cysteine and the closing phenylalanine or tryptophan. Each record gives: V gene, clone size, CDR3 protein. Size is omitted from some rows. Given values are once, few, many or a class for expanded clones.

v_call: TRBV28; clone_size: NA; cdr3_aa: ASSLRTGRGYT
v_call: TRBV18; clone_size: NA; cdr3_aa: ASSPTGTGYQETQY
v_call: TRBV7-9; clone_size: few; cdr3_aa: ASSLGWGTDTQY
v_call: TRBV18; clone_size: NA; cdr3_aa: ASSLVGNTEAF
v_call: TRBV18; clone_size: NA; cdr3_aa: ASSPGRPSNQPQH
v_call: TRBV2; clone_size: few; cdr3_aa: ASRAGLLQETQY
v_call: TRBV2; clone_size: NA; cdr3_aa: ASSILAGASTDTQY
v_call: TRBV28; clone_size: NA; cdr3_aa: ASTVGRQAGTYEQY
v_call: TRBV7-2; clone_size: NA; cdr3_aa: ASSPRQGVGYT
v_call: TRBV19; clone_size: NA; cdr3_aa: ASSLARGYGYT
v_call: TRBV19; clone_size: NA; cdr3_aa: ASSPSADYGYT
v_call: TRBV7-9; clone_size: few; cdr3_aa: ASSPDGQTLDTHY
v_call: TRBV18; clone_size: once; cdr3_aa: ASSPGGTGTHQETQY
v_call: TRBV2; clone_size: NA; cdr3_aa: ASSGLFSGNTIY
v_call: TRBV29-1; clone_size: NA; cdr3_aa: SDGLAGGSNEQF
v_call: TRBV7-2; clone_size: NA; cdr3_aa: ASSLEWGSSYEQY
v_call: TRBV10-3; clone_size: NA; cdr3_aa: AISVGDYGYT
v_call: TRBV7-8; clone_size: NA; cdr3_aa: ASSQADRGNGYT
v_call: TRBV5-6; clone_size: NA; cdr3_aa: ASSLGASGTDTQY
v_call: TRBV4-3; clone_size: NA; cdr3_aa: ASSQAGANIGELF
v_call: TRBV11-3; clone_size: NA; cdr3_aa: ASSQYDRAPGELF
v_call: TRBV29-1; clone_size: NA; cdr3_aa: SVEHTGNTIY
v_call: TRBV19; clone_size: NA; cdr3_aa: ASSIFVQETQY
v_call: TRBV6-4; clone_size: NA; cdr3_aa: ASSGGQGADEQF
v_call: TRBV11-2; clone_size: NA; cdr3_aa: ASSVTTGSTEAF
v_call: TRBV18; clone_size: NA; cdr3_aa: ASSPVQGGYEQY
v_call: TRBV18; clone_size: NA; cdr3_aa: ASSPQRTQGSNTEAF
v_call: TRBV29-1; clone_size: NA; cdr3_aa: SPGPEQF
v_call: TRBV30; clone_size: NA; cdr3_aa: AWSVRGGTGGFEKLF
v_call: TRBV7-9; clone_size: NA; cdr3_aa: ASSLAVQGNEQF
v_call: TRBV7-6; clone_size: NA; cdr3_aa: ASSPWDSSRDTQY
v_call: TRBV6-1; clone_size: once; cdr3_aa: ASSRRYEKLF
v_call: TRBV28; clone_size: NA; cdr3_aa: ASSSHPGVSNQPQH
v_call: TRBV10-3; clone_size: once; cdr3_aa: AISVKAGEKLF
v_call: TRBV19; clone_size: few; cdr3_aa: ASRNILQGRKKTEAF
v_call: TRBV5-4; clone_size: NA; cdr3_aa: ASSFQGGTEAF
v_call: TRBV2; clone_size: NA; cdr3_aa: ASMNRESAETQY
v_call: TRBV19; clone_size: NA; cdr3_aa: ASTSTAGDTQY
v_call: TRBV6-5; clone_size: NA; cdr3_aa: ASSYKIRNTEAF
v_call: TRBV5-4; clone_size: NA; cdr3_aa: ASSYRGGTDTQY
v_call: TRBV28; clone_size: NA; cdr3_aa: ASSLGLSNYGYT
v_call: TRBV7-2; clone_size: NA; cdr3_aa: ASSLGPQTYGYT
v_call: TRBV2; clone_size: few; cdr3_aa: ASSAGGEGYGYT
v_call: TRBV7-7; clone_size: few; cdr3_aa: ASSPRGPTATYEQY
v_call: TRBV9; clone_size: NA; cdr3_aa: ASSVGPGTGFGNNEQF